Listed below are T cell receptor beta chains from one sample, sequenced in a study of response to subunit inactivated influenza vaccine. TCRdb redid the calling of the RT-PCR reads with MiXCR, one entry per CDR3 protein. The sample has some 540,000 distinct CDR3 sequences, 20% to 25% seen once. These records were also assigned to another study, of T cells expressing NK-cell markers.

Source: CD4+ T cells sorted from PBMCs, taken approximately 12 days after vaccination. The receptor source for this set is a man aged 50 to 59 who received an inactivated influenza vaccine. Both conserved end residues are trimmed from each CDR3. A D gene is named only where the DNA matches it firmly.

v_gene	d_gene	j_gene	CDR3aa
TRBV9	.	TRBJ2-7	ASSVGEVPYEQY
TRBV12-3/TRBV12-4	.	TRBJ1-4	ASSRIGGSNEKLF
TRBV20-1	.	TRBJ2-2	SAREGSRPGELF
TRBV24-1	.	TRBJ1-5	ATSGGQANQPQH
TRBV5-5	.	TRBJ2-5	ASSLDSTTPETQY
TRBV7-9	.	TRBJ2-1	ASSLLKSHTSNEQF
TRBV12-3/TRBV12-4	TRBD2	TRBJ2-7	ASSSGGTWGSEQY
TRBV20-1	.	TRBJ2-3	SAREWTITDTQY
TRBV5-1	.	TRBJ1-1	ASRRGRGWMNTEAF
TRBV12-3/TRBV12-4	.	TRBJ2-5	ASSSTRVGRQETQY
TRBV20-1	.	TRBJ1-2	SASVGAGYT
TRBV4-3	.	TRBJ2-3	ASSQEWAGMLGDTQY
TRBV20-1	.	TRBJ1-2	SAVRANYGYT
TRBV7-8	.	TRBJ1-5	ASSSVRSNQPQH
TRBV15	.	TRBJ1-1	ATSRDQVNTEAF
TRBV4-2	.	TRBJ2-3	ASSQGVEDTQY
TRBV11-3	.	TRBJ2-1	ASSFGYREQF
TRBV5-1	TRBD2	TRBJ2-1	ASSGGLAGAPYNEQF
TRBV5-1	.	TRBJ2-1	ASSYRVGSYNEQF
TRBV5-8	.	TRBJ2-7	ASTWGSGGLY
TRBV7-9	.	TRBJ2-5	ASTDGETQY
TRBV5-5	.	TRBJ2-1	ASVRAFEQF
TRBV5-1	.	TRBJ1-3	ASSQLGASSGNTIY
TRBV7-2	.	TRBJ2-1	ASSKSRGAGGPNEQF
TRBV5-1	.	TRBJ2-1	ASSLAVGYNEQF
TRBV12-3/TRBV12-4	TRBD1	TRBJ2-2	ASTIVGGDTGELF
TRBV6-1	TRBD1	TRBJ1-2	ASSAQDRGPTGYT
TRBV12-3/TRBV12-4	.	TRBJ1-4	ASSFRGGGNEKLF
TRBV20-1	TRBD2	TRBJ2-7	SAIGTSGYYEQY
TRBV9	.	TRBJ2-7	ASSVGQGSAYEQY
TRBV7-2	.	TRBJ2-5	ASSYSRRLETQY
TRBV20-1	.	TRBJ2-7	SARVGGFTYEQY
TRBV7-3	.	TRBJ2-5	ASSLSGSAETQY
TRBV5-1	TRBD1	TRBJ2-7	ASSPLRGKEYEQY
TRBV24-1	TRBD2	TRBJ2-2	ATSGDERDRITGELF
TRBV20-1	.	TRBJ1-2	SARGDNPGDGYT
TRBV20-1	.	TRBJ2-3	SARSFRSSPDTQY
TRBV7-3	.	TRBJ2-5	ASSDTGGGTQY
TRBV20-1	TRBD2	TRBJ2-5	SAVEGLAEISQTQY
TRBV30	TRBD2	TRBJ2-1	AWSPSTSGRFNEQF
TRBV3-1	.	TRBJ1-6	ASSPDGGRSPLH
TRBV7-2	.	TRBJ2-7	ASSDSPGYEQY
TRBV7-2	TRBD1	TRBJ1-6	ASRQGMTGTSPLH
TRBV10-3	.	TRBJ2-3	AISDLGTDTQY
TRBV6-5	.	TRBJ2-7	ASSYDASSAYEQY
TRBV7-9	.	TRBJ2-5	ASSLYETQY
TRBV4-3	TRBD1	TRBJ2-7	ASSQDRGLNEQY
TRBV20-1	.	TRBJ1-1	SASDYINTEAF
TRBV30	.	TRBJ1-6	AWSFEGRFNSPLH
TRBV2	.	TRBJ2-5	ASSEEMRETQY
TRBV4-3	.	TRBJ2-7	ASSQERVAYEQY